The rows below give T cell receptor beta chains drawn from one sample of a study of molecular identifiers for immune sequencing clone quantification. TCRdb re-called the PCR reads through MiXCR, storing one row per CDR3 protein. The sample includes some 97,000 distinct CDR3 sequences, 36% of them seen just once. The sample taken for sequencing was naive CD8+ T cells from blood, with Jurkat cell RNA spiked in. The origin of the receptors is a human donor in good health. Some libraries in this study had Jurkat cell RNA spiked in. Both conserved end residues are part of each CDR3. D genes are given only for firm matches. Clone size is not always given. Where it is, it says once, few, many or a class for expanded clones.

v_call	d_call	j_call	clone_size	cdr3_nt	cdr3_aa
TRBV7-9	.	TRBJ2-7	few	TGTGCCAGCAGCTTAGTGCGGTACGAGCAGTACTTC	CASSLVRYEQYF
TRBV4-2	.	TRBJ2-5	.	TGTGCCAGCAGCCAAGATCTGGCGGAGACCCAGAACTTC	CASSQDLAETQNF
TRBV12-3/TRBV12-4	.	TRBJ2-7	.	TGTGCTTCAGGGACACTCTACGAGCAGTACTTC	CASGTLYEQYF
TRBV7-2	TRBD1	TRBJ2-7	.	TGTGCCAGCAACCTATTAGCGGACTATAGGGACAGGGGCCCCTACGAGCAGCACTTC	CASNLLADYRDRGPYEQHF
TRBV28	.	TRBJ1-4	.	TGTGCCAGCCGTTTGATCGGTGCAGGGCGGATCAATGAAAAACTGTATTTT	CASRLIGAGRINEKLYF
TRBV9	.	TRBJ1-3	.	TGTGCCAGCAGCGTATTCGAGAGCTCTGGAAACACCAAATATTTT	CASSVFESSGNTKYF
TRBV4-2	TRBD2	TRBJ2-3	few	TGTGCCAGCAGCCAAGACCCCCGGGCTAGCGGGAGGGCCCGCACAGATACGCAGTATTTT	CASSQDPRASGRARTDTQYF
TRBV5-5	.	TRBJ2-5	many	TGTGCCAGCAGCTTGTTTCAGAAGCTTTCAGAGACCCAGTACTTC	CASSLFQKLSETQYF
TRBV10-2	TRBD1	TRBJ2-3	.	TGCGCCAGCAGTGAGTTGGGGGACAGGTGGGATACGCAGTATTTT	CASSELGDRWDTQYF
TRBV12-3/TRBV12-4	TRBD1	TRBJ2-1	.	TGTGCCAGCAGATTTTCGGCAGGGGGCAATGAGCAGTTCTTC	CASRFSAGGNEQFF
TRBV27	TRBD2	TRBJ2-3	.	TGTGCCAGCAGTTTCGCTAGCGGGAGCCCAAATACGCAGTATTTT	CASSFASGSPNTQYF
TRBV20-1	.	TRBJ2-5	few	TGCAGTGCTAGGGGACAAATCCAAGAGACCCAGTACTTC	CSARGQIQETQYF
TRBV6-5	.	TRBJ1-1	.	TGTGCCAGCAGTCACTATGGACCTACCACGGCCAATGAAGCTTTCTTT	CASSHYGPTTANEAFF
TRBV7-3	.	TRBJ2-3	many	TGTGCCAGCGGGGAGGCAGATACGCAGTATTTT	CASGEADTQYF
TRBV29-1	.	TRBJ2-2	many	TGCAGCGTTGAAGATTGGTACACCGGGGAGCTGTTTTTT	CSVEDWYTGELFF
TRBV25-1	TRBD1	TRBJ2-3	many	TGTGGGACAGGGGGCGCTTCAACAGATACGCAGTATTTT	CGTGGASTDTQYF
TRBV5-6	.	TRBJ2-5	.	TGTGCCAGCAGCTTGGGCTTGGAGCCCCAGTACTTC	CASSLGLEPQYF
TRBV6-2/TRBV6-3	.	TRBJ1-5	many	TGTGCCAGCAGCCTTAATAGCAATCAGCCCCAGCATTTT	CASSLNSNQPQHF
TRBV6-2/TRBV6-3	.	TRBJ2-1	.	TGTGCCAGCAGTTACCCGGGGCCGAAGTTCTTC	CASSYPGPKFF
TRBV12-3/TRBV12-4	TRBD2	TRBJ2-2	few	TGTGCCAGCAGTTTAGACCCGGGGAGCGGACGGGAGGCCGGGGAGCTGTTTTTT	CASSLDPGSGREAGELFF
TRBV9	TRBD1	TRBJ2-7	.	TGTGCCAGCAGCCCGACAGGGGGGACCTACGAGCAGTACTTC	CASSPTGGTYEQYF
TRBV13	.	TRBJ2-7	few	TGTGCCAGCAGCCCAGGACAGAGCGAGCAGTACTTC	CASSPGQSEQYF
TRBV7-6	TRBD2	TRBJ2-3	few	TGTGCCAGCAGCTCCGAACTAAGCGGGAGTACAGATACGCAGTATTTT	CASSSELSGSTDTQYF
TRBV3-1	TRBD2	TRBJ2-3	.	TGTGCCAGCAGCCATGGGACTAGGGGCCCACATGATACGCAGTATTTT	CASSHGTRGPHDTQYF
TRBV4-3	TRBD1	TRBJ2-5	few	TGCGCCAGCAGCCTAGGGGGCCCCCCAGAGACCCAGTACTTC	CASSLGGPPETQYF
TRBV5-6	TRBD1	TRBJ1-4	.	TGTGCCAGCAGCGGGGACAGATATCCTGAAAAACTGTTTTTT	CASSGDRYPEKLFF
TRBV3-1	TRBD2	TRBJ2-5	few	TGTGCCAGCAGCCAACGACTAGCGGAAGAGACCCAGTACTTC	CASSQRLAEETQYF
TRBV11-2	.	TRBJ1-4	few	TGTGCCAGCAGCTTAGTCCATACTGAAAAACTGTTTTTT	CASSLVHTEKLFF
TRBV9	.	TRBJ2-1	.	TGTGCCAGCAGCGTAGATCGTGAGTCAGGCCCGTTCTTC	CASSVDRESGPFF
TRBV5-6	.	TRBJ2-1	few	TGTGCCAGCAGACAGGGTACGCACAATGAGCAGTTCTTC	CASRQGTHNEQFF
TRBV2	.	TRBJ2-1	.	TGTGCCAGCGAAGATTGGGGTACGAATGAGCAGTTCTTC	CASEDWGTNEQFF
TRBV4-3	.	TRBJ1-4	.	TGCGCCAGCAGCCAAGAGAAAGGCCGGGGGGGTGAAAAACCGTTTTTT	CASSQEKGRGGEKPFF
TRBV28	TRBD2	TRBJ2-3	many	TGTGCCAGCAGTTTGGCCCGACTAGCGGGGAGCACAGATACGCAGTATTTT	CASSLARLAGSTDTQYF
TRBV27	.	TRBJ1-5	.	TGTGCCAGCAGTTTAGACACGCACCAGGGGATGTATCAGCCCCAGCATTTT	CASSLDTHQGMYQPQHF
TRBV29-1	.	TRBJ2-3	.	TGCAGCGTTGAAGGTGGGGTCGGATATACGCAGTATTTT	CSVEGGVGYTQYF
TRBV28	.	TRBJ2-7	.	TGTGCCAGCAGTCCCCCACAGGGGAGGGACGAGCAGTACTTC	CASSPPQGRDEQYF
TRBV6-5	.	TRBJ1-6	many	TGTGCCAGCAGTTACGTGCGCTCCCGCTCCTATAATTCACCCCTCCACTTT	CASSYVRSRSYNSPLHF
TRBV19	TRBD2	TRBJ2-2	.	TGTGCCGGTAGTACGGGGCCTAGCGGGGGGTCTCTAAACACCGGGGAGCTGTTTTTT	CAGSTGPSGGSLNTGELFF
TRBV12-3/TRBV12-4	TRBD2	TRBJ2-7	.	TGTGCCAGCAGTCCGTCTAGCGGGAATTACGAGCAGTACTTC	CASSPSSGNYEQYF
TRBV10-3	.	TRBJ2-7	few	TGTGCCATCAGTGTAACCACCGGGACCCTGATCACCTACGAGCAGTACTTC	CAISVTTGTLITYEQYF
TRBV2	.	TRBJ2-3	.	TGTGCCAGCAGGGACAGTCTGGCGGTCACAGATACGCTGTATTTT	CASRDSLAVTDTLYF
TRBV28	.	TRBJ2-3	.	TGTGCCAGCAGTTTACTCAGGGGCACAGATACGCAGTACTTT	CASSLLRGTDTQYF
TRBV6-6	TRBD2	TRBJ2-1	.	TGTGCCAGCAGTTACTTGAGACTAGCGGGAGTTCGTGCGGGCAATGAGCAGTTCTTC	CASSYLRLAGVRAGNEQFF
TRBV23-1	TRBD1	TRBJ1-1	few	TGCGCCAGCAGTCATCAAACCGGACAGGGACAAGAAAACACTGAAGCTTTCTTT	CASSHQTGQGQENTEAFF
TRBV6-5	.	TRBJ2-7	few	TGTGCCAGCAGTTACTCCCGGGTTGGCGAGCAGTACTTC	CASSYSRVGEQYF
TRBV9	.	TRBJ1-5	few	TGTGCCAGCAGCGCCGCGGGGTATAGCAATCAGCCCCAGCATTTT	CASSAAGYSNQPQHF
TRBV14	.	TRBJ2-5	.	TGTGCCAGCAGCCAAATACCGGCTAACCAAGAGACCCAGTACTTC	CASSQIPANQETQYF
TRBV11-2	.	TRBJ2-2	once	TGTGCCAGCAGCTTCCCTTCAAGGGCCAAGAACACCGGGGAGCTGTTTTTT	CASSFPSRAKNTGELFF
TRBV6-6	TRBD1	TRBJ1-5	.	TGTGCCAGCCGAACAGGGGTAAATCAGCCCCAGCTTTTT	CASRTGVNQPQLF
TRBV13	TRBD1	TRBJ1-6	.	TGTGCCAGCAGCCCCCGGGACAGTAATTCACCCCTCCACTTT	CASSPRDSNSPLHF
TRBV20-1	.	TRBJ2-3	many	TGCAGTGCTAGAGGGGGGGCTAGCGGCACAGATACGCAGTATTTT	CSARGGASGTDTQYF
TRBV6-2/TRBV6-3	.	TRBJ2-1	once	TGTGCCAGCAGTTACATGGACAATGAGCAGTTCTTC	CASSYMDNEQFF
TRBV6-6	.	TRBJ1-5	few	TGTGCCAGCAGGGGGGGCGATCAGCCCCAGCATTTT	CASRGGDQPQHF
TRBV6-2/TRBV6-3	.	TRBJ2-2	many	TGTGCCGGGGGCCTGGCCGGGGAGCTGTTTTTT	CAGGLAGELFF
TRBV29-1	.	TRBJ2-1	.	TGCAGCGTTGAATTCGTTTCGGGGGTTGAGCAGTTCTTC	CSVEFVSGVEQFF
TRBV19	.	TRBJ2-6	many	TGTGCCAGTAGTATAGATCCGGCGGGGGCCGCTGGGGCCAACGTCCTGACTTTC	CASSIDPAGAAGANVLTF
TRBV5-3	.	TRBJ1-1	few	TGTGCCAGCAGCTTGCAGGGAAATATGTACACTGAAGCTTCCTTT	CASSLQGNMYTEASF
TRBV2	TRBD1	TRBJ2-3	many	TGTGCCAGCATCGGGACAGCTAGCACAGATACGCAGTATTTT	CASIGTASTDTQYF
TRBV9	.	TRBJ2-3	few	TGTGCCAGCAGCCGGGACTGGGGGATGACAGATACGCAGTATTTT	CASSRDWGMTDTQYF